The sequence of this T cell receptor beta chain was determined in a study of blood T cell repertoires in COVID-19. Study information: From T cells, B-cell-depleted T cells, or PBMCs came the material, which was cDNA or gDNA.

In the original processing: For nucleated cells, counts were estimated from reference gene primer amplification. Sequenced by immunoSEQ multiplex PCR; TCRdb stores in-frame clones only, minus some. The V and J calls and clone size come from that table; D and trimming were worked out from the DNA. The table shows about 140,000 clones, with 70% to 80% occurring only once. From germline, CDR1 is SGHTA and CDR2 FQGNSA. CDR3 length: 14 residues. With 3 bases clipped from V and 5 bases from J, the junction kept 5 bases outside the gene matches. The chain links TRBV7-2 to TRBJ2-5, with 8 positions matching TRBD1. The sequence came from an elderly woman with active or convalescent COVID-19. The sample was peripheral blood. CDR3 sequence: CASSFARGPETQYF. The CDR3 DNA reads as TGTGCCAGCAGCTTTGCCAGGGGGCCGGAGACCCAGTACTTC.